The rows below give T cell receptor beta chains drawn from one sample of a study of T cell responses to AZD1222 COVID-19 vaccine. TCRdb's table, derived via immunoSEQ multiplex PCR, lists solely in-frame clones and lacks some. The profile shows over 130,000 clones, around nine tenths of them singletons. This specimen consisted of peripheral blood, obtained 28 days after the second AZD1222 dose. These receptors were collected from an adult who received the AZD1222 COVID-19 vaccine. The CDR3 runs from the conserved cysteine through the conserved F or W.

V gene	J gene	CDR3 protein
TRBV11-2	TRBJ2-1	CASSLWSSLAGPNEQFF
TRBV6-5	TRBJ1-4	CASTRSDEKLFF
TRBV4-2	TRBJ1-2	CASSQEMRTGAPANYGYTF
TRBV6-1	TRBJ2-7	CASSEEMGGLSEQYF
TRBV28	TRBJ1-4	CASSSPKVTTNEKLFF
TRBV25-1	TRBJ1-6	CASSETTQGIRTGRLHF
TRBV10-3	TRBJ2-1	CAISERGSYNEQFF
TRBV7-8	TRBJ2-1	CASSLVRSSGISNEQFF
TRBV3-1/TRBV3-2	TRBJ1-2	CASSQDRDARDYGYTF
TRBV9	TRBJ1-1	CASSAGPSRTEAFF
TRBV14	TRBJ1-2	CASSQDGSSPFYGYTF
TRBV30	TRBJ1-6	CAWSGQGNSPLHF
TRBV7-9	TRBJ1-2	CASSLRGGVGGYTF
TRBV7-2	TRBJ1-1	CASSLMADTEAFF
TRBV29-1	TRBJ1-2	CSATTGNNYGYTF
TRBV20-1	TRBJ2-5	CSARDRETQYF
TRBV5-1	TRBJ2-2	CASSPGQDTGELFF
TRBV12-3/TRBV12-4	TRBJ2-1	CASSHLGHEQFF
TRBV24-1	TRBJ1-5	CATSEAGASSNQPQHF
TRBV28	TRBJ1-2	CASSVSGGDGYTF